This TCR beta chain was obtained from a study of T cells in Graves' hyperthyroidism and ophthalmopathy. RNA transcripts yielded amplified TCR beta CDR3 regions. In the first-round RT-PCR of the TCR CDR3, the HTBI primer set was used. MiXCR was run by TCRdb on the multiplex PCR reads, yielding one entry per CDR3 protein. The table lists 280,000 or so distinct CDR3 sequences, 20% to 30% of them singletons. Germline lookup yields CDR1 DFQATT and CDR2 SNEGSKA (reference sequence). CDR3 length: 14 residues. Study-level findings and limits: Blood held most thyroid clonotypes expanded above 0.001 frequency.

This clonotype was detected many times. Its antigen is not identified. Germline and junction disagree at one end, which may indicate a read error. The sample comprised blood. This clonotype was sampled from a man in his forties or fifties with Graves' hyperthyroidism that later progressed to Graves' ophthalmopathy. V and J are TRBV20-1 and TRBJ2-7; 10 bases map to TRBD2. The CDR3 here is CSATPSGSSYGQYF. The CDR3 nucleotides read TGCAGTGCTACCCCTAGCGGGAGCTCCTACGGGCAGTACTTC.